These T cell receptor beta chains were read from a single sample in a study of shared clonotypes between healthy human individuals. Assay: immunoSEQ multiplex PCR; the TCRdb copy retains only in-frame clones and omits some. Of some 1,100,000 clones listed, about 84% are singletons. The sequenced material came from memory CD4+ T cells from PBMCs. The receptors come from a man aged 18 to 35 in good health. Some clones in this sample may be carry-over from other donors' samples. CDR3s include the opening cysteine and the closing phenylalanine or tryptophan. The D gene is left open where the match is weak. Size tells how often a clone was seen (once, few, many) or the class of an expanded clone, and some rows leave it out.

clone size,V gene,J gene,D gene,CDR3 protein,CDR3 DNA
few,TRBV2,TRBJ2-5,TRBD2,CANTGLAGVVQTQYF,TGTGCCAACACCGGCCTAGCGGGAGTGGTACAGACCCAGTACTTC
NA,TRBV7-2,TRBJ2-3,NA,CASSLGFRGTDTQYF,TGTGCCAGCAGCTTAGGATTCAGGGGAACAGATACGCAGTATTTT
NA,TRBV11-2,TRBJ1-1,TRBD1,CASSTNRGLTEAFF,TGTGCCAGCAGCACAAACAGGGGGCTCACTGAAGCTTTCTTT
NA,TRBV6-1,TRBJ2-7,NA,CASSEAKVYEQYF,TGTGCCAGCAGTGAAGCGAAGGTCTACGAGCAGTACTTC
NA,TRBV6-5,TRBJ2-7,NA,CASSYDGHHSSYEQYF,TGTGCCAGCAGTTACGACGGACACCACAGCTCCTACGAGCAGTACTTC
NA,TRBV5-1,TRBJ2-1,TRBD1,CASSLEGTANYNEQFF,TGCGCCAGCAGCTTGGAGGGGACAGCGAATTACAATGAGCAGTTCTTC
NA,TRBV28,TRBJ1-5,NA,CASSFMNPDQPQHF,TGTGCCAGCAGTTTTATGAACCCTGATCAGCCCCAGCATTTT
once,TRBV7-9,TRBJ2-5,NA,CASSLGFLGETQYF,TGTGCCAGCAGCTTAGGTTTCTTGGGAGAGACCCAGTACTTC
NA,TRBV29-1,TRBJ2-7,NA,CSVVITSSYEQYF,TGCAGCGTTGTGATTACATCGTCCTACGAGCAGTACTTC
NA,TRBV11-2,TRBJ2-1,NA,CASSFRREMGEQFF,TGTGCCAGCAGCTTTAGGCGAGAGATGGGGGAGCAGTTCTTC
NA,TRBV28,TRBJ2-2,NA,CASSRTLNLPPGELFF,TGTGCCAGCAGTCGGACACTAAACCTTCCCCCCGGGGAGCTGTTTTTT
NA,TRBV29-1,TRBJ1-1,NA,CSAAELNGEAFF,TGCAGCGCCGCCGAACTTAACGGTGAAGCTTTCTTT
NA,TRBV7-6,TRBJ2-7,NA,CASSLTSQGGTGEQYF,TGTGCCAGCAGCTTAACAAGCCAGGGGGGCACGGGCGAGCAGTACTTC
NA,TRBV7-3,TRBJ2-2,NA,CASSLNPGTNTGELFF,TGTGCCAGCAGCTTAAATCCGGGGACGAACACCGGGGAGCTGTTTTTT
many,TRBV15,TRBJ2-7,NA,CATSPRLRISVEQYF,TGTGCCACCAGCCCGAGACTAAGGATTTCTGTGGAGCAGTACTTC
NA,TRBV30,TRBJ1-5,NA,CAWSGQADQPQHF,TGTGCCTGGAGTGGCCAGGCAGATCAGCCCCAGCATTTT
NA,TRBV5-1,TRBJ2-3,NA,CASSFSGTTSTDTQYF,TGCGCCAGCAGTTTCTCTGGGACAACTAGCACAGATACGCAGTATTTT